The T cell receptor (beta chain) under discussion was sequenced for a study of T cell repertoires in cytomegalovirus infection. Whole-study context: Used in the study were CMV epitopes, some recently identified and HLA-C-restricted, others well-studied and HLA-B-restricted. An indication of both CMV infection and matching HLA type came from public TCR beta signatures.

As concerns this clonotype: Its target is not known.

Findings of the study overall: Dominating the ex vivo response were TCR beta clonotypes that were CMV-specific and HLA-C-restricted.

TCRdb passed the reads through MiXCR, listing each CDR3 protein once. The sample carries about 890,000 distinct CDR3 sequences, approximately 33% recorded once. CDR1 is SGHTA and CDR2 is FQGNSA in the germline V gene. V was clipped by 4 bases and J by 5 bases, with 17 bases between them. This CDR3 is built from 15 residues. The sequence came from a human donor in good health (CMV status not recorded). Some clones in this sample may be carry-over from other donors' samples. J is TRBJ2-5 and V is TRBV7-2; a possible D gene is TRBD1 (6 bases). The sequenced sample was cultured CD8+ T cells from PBMCs, obtained from culture after CMV antigen stimulation. This chain's CDR3 is CASSYSQGFGETQYF. The CDR3 DNA reads as TGTGCCAGCAGCTATTCACAGGGTTTTGGGGAGACCCAGTACTTC. Full variable domain (rest looked up from reference TRBV7-2 and TRBJ2-5): GAGVSQSPSNKVTEKGKDVELRCDPISGHTALYWYRQSLGQGLEFLIYFQGNSAPDKSGLPSDRFSAERTGGSVSTLTIQRTQQEDSAVYLCASSYSQGFGETQYFGPGTRLLVL.